One and the same sample provided the 3 T cell receptor beta chains below, sequenced in a study of T-cell reconstitution after alpha-beta-depleted transplantation in children (dated by TCRdb to the mid-2010s). The treatment or condition label for this specimen denotes: allogeneic hematopoietic cell transplantation with graft depleted of TCRalphabeta T cells and CD19 B cells. Library preparation was by PCR. Sequencing was carried out with an Illumina HiSeq 2500. Molecular barcoding was employed in the preparation of TCR libraries, with unique molecular identifiers being used to normalize TCRbeta repertoire quantification. TCRdb handled the public reads itself, with Q25 trimming in fastp and clone calling in MiXCR, and kept productive beta chains. Duplicate CDR3 protein sequences are folded into a single record with the most common DNA and genes. In all, the sample holds fewer than 750,000 distinct CDR3 sequences, and more than 20% of those were seen once. The biggest ten clones account for roughly 15% of the sample.

The sequencing here drew on PBMCs, mostly from graft donor cells, taken 360 days after TCRalphabeta/CD19-depleted stem cell transplant. The receptors derive from a boy younger than two who had a stem cell transplant for acute myeloid leukemia, so the T cells may come from the graft donor.

Ten or more counts support this clonotype. The chain carries TRBV11-2 and TRBJ2-3, with TRBD2 as a possible D gene (5 bases). The CDR3 has 17 amino acids. V was shortened by 2 bases and J by 0 bases, with 15 bases between the two germline ends. Germline V gives CDR1 SGHAT, CDR2 FQNNGV. CDR3 nucleotides: TGTGCCAGCAGCTTAAGATCACTCCGGGGTAGCACAGATACGCAGTATTTT. Protein sequence: CASSLRSLRGSTDTQYF. The variable domain in full, completed from reference TRBV11-2 and TRBJ2-3, reads EAGVAQSPRYKIIEKRQSVAFWCNPISGHATLYWYQQILGQGPKLLIQFQNNGVVDDSQLPKDRFSAERLKGVDSTLKIQPAKLEDSAVYLCASSLRSLRGSTDTQYFGPGTRLTVL.

The chain has TRBV11-1 and TRBJ2-3, with 7 bases lining up with TRBD1. The V and J ends lost 4 bases and 6 bases, in that order; junction bases with no gene match: 7. The CDR3 has 14 residues. Germline V gene sequence: CDR1 SGHAT, CDR2 FQDESV (reference sequence). The CDR3 DNA sequence: TGTGCCAGCAGCTCCTTCCAACAGGGGGATACGCAGTATTTT. Translation gives CASSSFQQGDTQYF.

This clonotype was observed many times. The chain is built from TRBV20-1 and TRBJ1-4; 8 bases are a match to TRBD1. Germline V gene lookup returns CDR1 DFQATT and CDR2 SNEGSKA (reference sequence). The CDR3 runs to 14 residues. The ends lost 6 bases at V and 4 bases at J; junction bases unmatched: 7. The CDR3 region is CSAYRDRFNEKLFF. For the CDR3, the DNA is TGCAGTGCGTACCGGGACAGGTTTAATGAAAAACTGTTTTTT.